This TCR beta chain came from a study of shared clonotypes between healthy human individuals (dated by TCRdb to the early 2020s). As for the study more broadly: The cohort included three men and a couple of women between 18 and 49 years of age. For each donor, CD4 naive and CD4 memory were each given three plates, CD8 naive was given two plates, and CD8 memory was given one plate. To estimate repertoire size and how much clonotype sharing occurs between individuals, the study deeply sequenced the blood TCR repertoires of about five healthy adults. Different laboratories and diverse techniques were used to prepare libraries and sequence TCR repertoires, to increase sequencing depth and limit assay-specific biases. Each donor's leukapheresis produced roughly between about 0.8 and 8.9 billion PBMCs.

General findings and caveats noted by the study authors: Sampling was restricted to blood, and TCR repertoires in tissue are likely to differ from TCR repertoires in blood. Estimated clonotype richness was generally larger for naive than for memory subsets. Even with the large sequencing depth, rarefaction of the sorted-subset datasets indicated that sequencing was incomplete. Sharing across a few donors was observed for about 5% of naive CD4, around 3.5% of naive CD8, 2% to 2.5% of memory CD4, and roughly 0.4% of memory CD8 clonotypes. Compared with non-shared clonotypes, the clonotypes found in all four sorted-subset donors had higher generation probabilities. The genetic and exposure-history diversity represented was limited by the small number of donors. Pairwise subsampling indicated that sequencing depth was expected to affect the degree of clonotype sharing among donors.

Sequences MGHRA (CDR1) and YSYEKL (CDR2) are obtained from the germline V gene. V gives up 2 bases and J gives up 6 bases, and the segment between their germline ends measures 18 bases. Inclusive of the bounding cysteine and phenylalanine, the CDR3 is 16 residues long. The sequence is cut down to CDR3 DNA, 48 bases in frame from base 1. Healthy HIV-negative adults with no recently reported acute infections or vaccinations were included as donors. Only Caucasian adults living in Nashville, Tennessee, USA were represented among the donors. CD8 memory samples consisted of magnetically selected CD45RO+ cells combined with CCR7-negative CD45RA+ effector memory (TemRA) cells. After blood collection by leukapheresis, PBMCs were isolated using Ficoll-Histopaque density gradient centrifugation and then cryopreserved in the vapor phase of liquid nitrogen. Purity and quantity of every magnetically sorted T cell population were checked by analytical flow cytometry. Each sorted fraction had its genomic DNA isolated and then quantified by UV absorbance on a Nanodrop 2000c.

Using the deep immunoSEQ assay, TCR CDR3 regions were amplified from genomic DNA by multiplex PCR. Genomic DNA extracted from each cell subset was distributed evenly over all wells of several immunoSEQ 96-well plates, and each plate served as one replicate. For sorted subsets, each replicate PCR was loaded with about 200 ng genomic DNA, equivalent to 30,000 or so T cell genomes. The purified libraries were quantified using a Qubit 3.0 fluorometer, sized with a Bioanalyzer 2100, and then quantified again using the KAPA Library Quantification kit. Every immunoSEQ 96-well plate was sequenced on a dedicated single-read 150-cycle Illumina NextSeq 550 flow cell. The source study handled its data this way. The immunoSEQ output contained only junctional sequences without quality scores, so filtering could not match that applied to full-length reads. Sequences were annotated with PyIR, a Python wrapper for IgBLAST v1.9, and V/J genes and CDR3 were assigned using IMGT germline references. Reads were removed for weak V/J assignments (E-value above 1e-6), missing CDR3, stop codons, out-of-frame junctions, or ambiguous translated residues. V3J clonotypes were defined by identical inferred V gene, J gene, and CDR3 amino acid sequence. To compute the percentage overlap between repertoires, the number of shared unique clonotypes was divided by the size of the smaller repertoire. Repertoire richness was assessed with RTK rarefaction, the Chao1 estimator, and Recon v2.1 estimates of unobserved clonotypes. For all TCRbeta clonotypes obtained by the gDNA method from four donors, generation probabilities were computed with OLGA. TCRdb retrieved this table from immuneACCESS and kept in-frame rearrangements only. Not all clones are present; in checked studies, unresolved V genes account for under half, and no reason is known for the remainder. From that table come the V and J calls and clone size; the DNA was used to work out D and trimming. The table for this sample lists roughly 720,000 clones; around 90% of them were counted only once. Of the sample, about 34% falls within the top ten clones.

As for this clone: Its antigen is still unknown. No clone much larger than this one lies a single base away; base qualities are absent.

Recombination joined TRBV4-1 with TRBJ2-3; perhaps TRBD2 is the D gene, with 5 bases matching. This TCR was recovered from a man aged 18 to 29 in good health. Some clones in this sample may be carry-over from other donors' samples. The sequenced material came from memory CD8+ T cells from PBMCs. The cell subset or site label for this specimen denotes: CD45RO+ cells pooled with CCR7-negative TemRA cells. Here is the DNA: TGCGCCAGCAGCCAAACTACTAGGAAGGGCTTTGATACGCAGTATTTT. This encodes CASSQTTRKGFDTQYF.